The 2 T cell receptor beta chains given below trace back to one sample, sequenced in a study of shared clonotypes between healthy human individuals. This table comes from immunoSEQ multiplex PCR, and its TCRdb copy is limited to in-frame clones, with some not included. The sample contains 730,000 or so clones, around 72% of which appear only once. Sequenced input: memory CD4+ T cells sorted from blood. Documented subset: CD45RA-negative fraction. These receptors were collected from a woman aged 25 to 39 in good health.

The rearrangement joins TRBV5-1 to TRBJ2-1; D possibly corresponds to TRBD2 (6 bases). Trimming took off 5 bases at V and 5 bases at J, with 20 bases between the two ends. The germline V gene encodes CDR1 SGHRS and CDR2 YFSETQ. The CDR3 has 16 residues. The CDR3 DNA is TGCGCCAGCAGTTCATTTCAGGGCGGGATCGACAATGAGCAGTTCTTC. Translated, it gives CASSSFQGGIDNEQFF.

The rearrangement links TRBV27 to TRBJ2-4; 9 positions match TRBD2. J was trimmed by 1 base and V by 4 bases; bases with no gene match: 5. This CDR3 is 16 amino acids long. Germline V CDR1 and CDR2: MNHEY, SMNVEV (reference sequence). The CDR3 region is CASSYSGSGAKNIQYF. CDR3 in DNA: TGTGCCAGCAGTTATAGCGGGAGTGGGGCCAAAAACATTCAGTACTTC.